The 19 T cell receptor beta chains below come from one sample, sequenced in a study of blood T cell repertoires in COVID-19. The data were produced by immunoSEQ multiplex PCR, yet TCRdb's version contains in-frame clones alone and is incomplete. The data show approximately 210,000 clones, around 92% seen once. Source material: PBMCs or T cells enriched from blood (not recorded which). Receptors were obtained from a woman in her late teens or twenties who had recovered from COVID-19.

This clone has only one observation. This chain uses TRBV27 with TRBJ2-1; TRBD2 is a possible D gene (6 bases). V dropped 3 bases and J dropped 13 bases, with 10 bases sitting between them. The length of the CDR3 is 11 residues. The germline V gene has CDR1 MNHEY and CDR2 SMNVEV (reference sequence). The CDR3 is CASSFGGVQFF. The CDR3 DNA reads TGTGCCAGCAGTTTCGGGGGAGTCCAGTTCTTC.

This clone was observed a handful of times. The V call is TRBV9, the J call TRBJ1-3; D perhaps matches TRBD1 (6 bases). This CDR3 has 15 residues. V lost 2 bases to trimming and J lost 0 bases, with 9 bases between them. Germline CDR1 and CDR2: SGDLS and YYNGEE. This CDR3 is CASSVTGVSGNTIYF. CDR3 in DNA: TGTGCCAGCAGCGTGACAGGTGTCTCTGGAAACACCATATATTTT.

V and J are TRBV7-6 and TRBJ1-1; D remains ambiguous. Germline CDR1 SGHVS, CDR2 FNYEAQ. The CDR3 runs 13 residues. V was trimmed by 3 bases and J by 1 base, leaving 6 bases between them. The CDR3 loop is CASSFSKNTEAFF. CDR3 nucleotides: TGTGCCAGCAGCTTTTCTAAGAACACTGAAGCTTTCTTT.

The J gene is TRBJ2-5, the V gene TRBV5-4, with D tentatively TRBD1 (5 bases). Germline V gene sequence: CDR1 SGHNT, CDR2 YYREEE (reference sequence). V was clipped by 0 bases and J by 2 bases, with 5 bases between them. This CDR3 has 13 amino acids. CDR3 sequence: CASSLGQQETQYF. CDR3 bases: TGTGCCAGCAGCTTGGGACAGCAAGAGACCCAGTACTTC.

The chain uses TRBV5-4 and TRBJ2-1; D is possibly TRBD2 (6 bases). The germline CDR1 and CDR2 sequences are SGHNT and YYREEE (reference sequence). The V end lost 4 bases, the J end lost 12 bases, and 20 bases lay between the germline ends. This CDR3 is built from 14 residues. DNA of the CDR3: TGTGCCAGCAGCCCGGGACTTCCTCGAAGTGGGCAGTTCTTC. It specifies CASSPGLPRSGQFF.

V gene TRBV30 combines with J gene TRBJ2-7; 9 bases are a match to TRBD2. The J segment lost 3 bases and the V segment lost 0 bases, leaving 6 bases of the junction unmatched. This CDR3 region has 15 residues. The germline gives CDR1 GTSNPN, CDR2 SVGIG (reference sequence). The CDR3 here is CAWSVGLAGSYEQYF. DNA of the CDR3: TGTGCCTGGAGTGTAGGGCTAGCGGGGAGCTACGAGCAGTACTTC.

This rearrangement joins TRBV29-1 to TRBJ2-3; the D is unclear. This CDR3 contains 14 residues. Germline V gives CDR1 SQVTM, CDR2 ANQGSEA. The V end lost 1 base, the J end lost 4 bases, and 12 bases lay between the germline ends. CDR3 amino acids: CSVEGIAYADTQYF. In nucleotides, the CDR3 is TGCAGCGTTGAAGGAATTGCCTATGCAGATACGCAGTATTTT.

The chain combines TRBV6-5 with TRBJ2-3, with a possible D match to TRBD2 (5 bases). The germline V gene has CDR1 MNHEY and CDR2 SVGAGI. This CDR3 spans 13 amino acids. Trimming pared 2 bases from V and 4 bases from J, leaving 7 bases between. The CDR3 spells CASSYGAADTQYF. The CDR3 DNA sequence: TGTGCCAGCAGTTACGGAGCGGCAGATACGCAGTATTTT.

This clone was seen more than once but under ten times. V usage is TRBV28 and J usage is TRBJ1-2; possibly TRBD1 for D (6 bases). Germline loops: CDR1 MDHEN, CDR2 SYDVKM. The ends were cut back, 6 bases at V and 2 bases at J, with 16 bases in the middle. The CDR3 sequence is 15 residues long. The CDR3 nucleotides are TGTGCCAGCAGCCCCTCTGGGACACTGAACTATGGCTACACCTTC. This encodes CASSPSGTLNYGYTF.

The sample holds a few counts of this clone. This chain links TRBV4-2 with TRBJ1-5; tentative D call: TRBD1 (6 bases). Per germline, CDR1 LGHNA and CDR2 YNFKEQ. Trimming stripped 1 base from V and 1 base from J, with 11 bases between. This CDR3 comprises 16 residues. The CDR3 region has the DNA TGTGCCAGCAGCCAAGGGCTTCAGGGGAGCAATCAGCCCCAGCATTTT. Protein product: CASSQGLQGSNQPQHF.

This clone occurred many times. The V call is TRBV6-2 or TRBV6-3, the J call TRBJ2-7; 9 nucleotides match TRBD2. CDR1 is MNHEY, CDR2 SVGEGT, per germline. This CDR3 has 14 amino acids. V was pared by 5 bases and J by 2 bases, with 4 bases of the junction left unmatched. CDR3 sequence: CASSPTSGPYEQYF. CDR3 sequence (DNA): TGTGCCAGCAGTCCGACTAGCGGACCCTACGAGCAGTACTTC.

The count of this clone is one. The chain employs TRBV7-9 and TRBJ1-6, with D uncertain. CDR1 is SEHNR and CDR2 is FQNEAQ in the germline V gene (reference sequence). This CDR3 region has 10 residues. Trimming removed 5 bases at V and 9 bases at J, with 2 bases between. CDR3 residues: CASSRSPLHF. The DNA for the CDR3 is TGTGCCAGCAGCCGTTCACCCCTCCACTTT.

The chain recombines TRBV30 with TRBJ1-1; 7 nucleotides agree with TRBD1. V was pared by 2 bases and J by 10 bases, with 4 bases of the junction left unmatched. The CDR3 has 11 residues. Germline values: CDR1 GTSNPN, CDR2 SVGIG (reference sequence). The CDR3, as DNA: TGTGCCTGGAGTCCAGGGACAGTAGCTTTCTTT. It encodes CAWSPGTVAFF.

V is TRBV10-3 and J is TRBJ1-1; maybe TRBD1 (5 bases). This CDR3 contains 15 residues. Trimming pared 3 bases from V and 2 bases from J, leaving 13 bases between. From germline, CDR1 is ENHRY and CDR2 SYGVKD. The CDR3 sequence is CAISDNAGLNTEAFF. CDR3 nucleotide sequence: TGTGCCATCAGTGATAATGCAGGGCTCAACACTGAAGCTTTCTTT.

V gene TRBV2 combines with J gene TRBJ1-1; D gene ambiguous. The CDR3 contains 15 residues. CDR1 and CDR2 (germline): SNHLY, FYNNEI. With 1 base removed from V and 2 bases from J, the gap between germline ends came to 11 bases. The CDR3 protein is CASSEGAVLNTEAFF. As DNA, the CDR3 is TGTGCCAGCAGTGAAGGGGCAGTCTTAAACACTGAAGCTTTCTTT.

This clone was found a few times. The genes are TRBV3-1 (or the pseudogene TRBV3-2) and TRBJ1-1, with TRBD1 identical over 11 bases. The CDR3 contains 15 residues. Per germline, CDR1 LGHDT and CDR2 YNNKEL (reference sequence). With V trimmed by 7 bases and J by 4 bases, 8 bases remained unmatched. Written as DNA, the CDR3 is TGTGCCAGCAACCTAGGACAGGGGGCAGGCACTGAAGCTTTCTTT. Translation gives CASNLGQGAGTEAFF.

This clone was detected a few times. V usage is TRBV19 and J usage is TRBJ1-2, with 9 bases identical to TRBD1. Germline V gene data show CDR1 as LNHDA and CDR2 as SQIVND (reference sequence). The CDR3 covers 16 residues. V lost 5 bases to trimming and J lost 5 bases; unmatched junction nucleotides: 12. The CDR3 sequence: CASSSEPGQGSYGYTF. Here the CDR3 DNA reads TGTGCCAGTAGTTCCGAACCGGGACAGGGATCTTATGGCTACACCTTC.

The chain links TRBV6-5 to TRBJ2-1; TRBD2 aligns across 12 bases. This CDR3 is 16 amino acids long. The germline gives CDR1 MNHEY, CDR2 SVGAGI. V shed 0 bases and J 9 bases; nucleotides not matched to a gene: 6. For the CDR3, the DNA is TGTGCCAGCAGTTACTCGCGACTAGCGGGGGATGGTGAGCAGTTCTTC. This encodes CASSYSRLAGDGEQFF.

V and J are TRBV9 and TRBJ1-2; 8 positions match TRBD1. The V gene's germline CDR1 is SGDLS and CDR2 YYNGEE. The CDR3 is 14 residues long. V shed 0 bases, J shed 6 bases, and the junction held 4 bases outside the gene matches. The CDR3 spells CASSVATGGHGYTF. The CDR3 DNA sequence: TGTGCCAGCAGCGTAGCTACAGGGGGGCATGGCTACACCTTC.